This TCR beta chain stems from a study of blood T cell repertoires in COVID-19. Profiling relied on immunoSEQ multiplex PCR, and the TCRdb table lists in-frame clones only, not all of them. The sample lists 150,000 to 200,000 clones; approximately 90% were seen once. The V and J ends lost 2 bases and 4 bases, in that order; junction bases with no gene match: 7. The length of the CDR3 is 16 residues. CDR1 is SGHTA, CDR2 FQGNSA, per germline. This chain uses TRBV7-2 with TRBJ2-2; 7 bases map to TRBD2. Sequencing used peripheral blood. The clonotype was recovered from a man younger than 30 who had recovered from COVID-19. The CDR3 DNA follows: TGTGCCAGCAGCTTAAGGCCGGGACTAATCACCGGGGAGCTGTTTTTT. This sequence encodes CASSLRPGLITGELFF.